This T cell receptor (beta chain) was captured in a study of shared clonotypes between healthy human individuals. Study-wide points: Non-shared clonotypes had lower generation probabilities than those shared by all four donors.

TCRdb keeps only in-frame clones here, not all; method: immunoSEQ multiplex PCR. This sample yields 2 million to 2.5 million clones, of which 90% to 97% are seen a single time; 0.1% to 0.15% belongs to the top ten. Per germline, CDR1 SQVTM and CDR2 ANQGSEA. This CDR3 is built from 13 residues. With 7 bases removed from V and 1 base from J, the gap between germline ends came to 13 bases. With regard to this clone: Its matching antigen is unknown.

The clonotype comes from a man aged 18 to 30 in good health. Sequences were obtained from naive CD4+ T cells sorted from blood. This sample's subset: CD45RA+ positively selected. J is TRBJ2-5 and V is TRBV29-1; TRBD1 might be the D (6 bases). CDR3 coding DNA: TGCAGCGCCCGGGACACCGTCCAAGAGACCCAGTACTTC. The encoded protein is CSARDTVQETQYF.